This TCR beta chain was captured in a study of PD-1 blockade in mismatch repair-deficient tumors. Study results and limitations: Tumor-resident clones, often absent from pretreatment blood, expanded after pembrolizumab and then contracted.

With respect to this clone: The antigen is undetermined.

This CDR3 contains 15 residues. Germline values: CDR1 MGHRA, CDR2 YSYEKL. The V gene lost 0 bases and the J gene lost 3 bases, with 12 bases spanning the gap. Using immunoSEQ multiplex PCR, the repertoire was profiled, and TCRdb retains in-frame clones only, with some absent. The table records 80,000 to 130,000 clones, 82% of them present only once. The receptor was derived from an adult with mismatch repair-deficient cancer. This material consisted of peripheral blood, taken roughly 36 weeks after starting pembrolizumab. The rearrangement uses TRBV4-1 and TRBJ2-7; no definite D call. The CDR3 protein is CASSQDLYTDYEQYF. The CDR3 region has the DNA TGCGCCAGCAGCCAAGATTTGTACACGGACTACGAGCAGTACTTC.